The entry below describes one T cell receptor beta chain. Its antigen is unknown. The CDR3 has 14 residues. Germline assignment: CDR1 MNHEY and CDR2 SMNVEV (reference sequence). J lost 10 bases, V lost 3 bases, and 9 bases had no gene match. This sample is part of a study of PD-1 blockade in classical Hodgkin lymphoma. Whole-study results and caveats: When set against healthy donors, newly diagnosed patients were reported to show lower baseline TCR diversity. Sources of repertoire differences remain undefined, possibly disease activity or prior therapy.

Repertoires were generated with immunoSEQ multiplex PCR, while TCRdb's copy carries only in-frame clones and drops some. The table has about 47,000 clones, approximately 91% seen once. As for time point: newly diagnosed, previously untreated cHL patient sample. As a comparison, the study used PBMCs from newly diagnosed, untreated classical Hodgkin lymphoma. The sequence was collected from a human donor with classical Hodgkin lymphoma. The chain uses TRBV27 and TRBJ2-1; 7 nucleotides align to TRBD2. Input material: peripheral blood mononuclear cells (PBMCs). CDR3 in amino acids: CASSLREGRAEQFF. The CDR3 nucleotides are TGTGCCAGCAGTTTGAGGGAGGGAAGGGCGGAGCAGTTCTTC.